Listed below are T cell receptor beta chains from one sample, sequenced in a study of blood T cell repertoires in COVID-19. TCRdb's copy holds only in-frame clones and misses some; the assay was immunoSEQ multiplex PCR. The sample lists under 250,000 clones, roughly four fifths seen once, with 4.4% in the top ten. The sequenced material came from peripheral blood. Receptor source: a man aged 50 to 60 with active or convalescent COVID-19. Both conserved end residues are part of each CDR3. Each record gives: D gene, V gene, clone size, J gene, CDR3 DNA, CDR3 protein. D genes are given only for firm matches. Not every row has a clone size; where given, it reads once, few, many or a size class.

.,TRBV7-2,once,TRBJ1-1,TGTGCCAGCAGCAGAGAGGTCACGGGCACTGAAGCTTTCTTT,CASSREVTGTEAFF
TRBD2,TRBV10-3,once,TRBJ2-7,TGTGCCATCAGTGAGTCGTTTCGGGGGGTCTCCTACGAGCAGTACTTC,CAISESFRGVSYEQYF
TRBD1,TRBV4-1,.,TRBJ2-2,TGCGCCAGCAGCCAAGGGGACAGGGACTCCGGGGAGCTGTTTTTT,CASSQGDRDSGELFF
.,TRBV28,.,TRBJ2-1,TGTGCCAGCAGTTTTACAAATACCAATGAGCAGTTCTTC,CASSFTNTNEQFF
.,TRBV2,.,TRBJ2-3,TGTGCCAGCAGTGAGGCACAGTCTACGCAGTATTTT,CASSEAQSTQYF
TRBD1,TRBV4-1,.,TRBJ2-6,TGCGCCAGCAGCCAAGATGCAGGGGGCTCTGGGGCCAACGTCCTGACTTTC,CASSQDAGGSGANVLTF
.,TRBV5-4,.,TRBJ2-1,TGTGCCAGCAGCTTGGCCGGGAGATACAATGAGCAGTTCTTC,CASSLAGRYNEQFF
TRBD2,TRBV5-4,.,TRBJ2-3,TGTGCCAGCAGCTTGGCGCGACTAGCTTCCACAGATACGCAGTATTTT,CASSLARLASTDTQYF
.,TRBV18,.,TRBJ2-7,TGTGCCAGCTCACCATCCGGGGTCGACTCCTACGAGCAGTACTTC,CASSPSGVDSYEQYF
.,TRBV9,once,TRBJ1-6,TGTGCCAGCAGCGAGGCGGGTTCACCCCTCCACTTT,CASSEAGSPLHF
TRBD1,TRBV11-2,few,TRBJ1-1,TGTGCCAGCAGCCAACCCAGACAGGGCCCTGAAGCTTTCTTT,CASSQPRQGPEAFF
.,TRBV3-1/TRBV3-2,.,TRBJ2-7,TGTGCCAGCAGCCAATCCCGGGGGGCCCGCCGCGAGCAGTACTTC,CASSQSRGARREQYF
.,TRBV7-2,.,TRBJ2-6,TGTGCCAGCAGCTCCGACAGTGGGGGGGCCAACGTCCTGACTTTC,CASSSDSGGANVLTF
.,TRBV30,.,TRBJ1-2,TGTGCCTGGAGTGTACAGCTAGGGGTGGGTGGCTACACCTTC,CAWSVQLGVGGYTF
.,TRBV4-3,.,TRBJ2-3,TGCGCCAGCAGCCAAGGAGGGGGTGGACGAACAGATACGCAGTATTTT,CASSQGGGGRTDTQYF
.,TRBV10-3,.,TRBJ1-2,TGTGCCATCCCCGAGGGGGATAACTATGGCTACACCTTC,CAIPEGDNYGYTF
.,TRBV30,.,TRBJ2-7,TGTGCCTGGAGTGTAACAACCTACGAGCAGTACTTC,CAWSVTTYEQYF
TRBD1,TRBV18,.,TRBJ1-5,TGTGCCAGCTCACCAGACAGGGGCGAGAGCAATCAGCCCCAGCATTTT,CASSPDRGESNQPQHF
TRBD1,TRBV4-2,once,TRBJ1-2,TGTGCCAGCAGCCAAATGGCAGGGGGCGACTATGGCTACACCTTC,CASSQMAGGDYGYTF
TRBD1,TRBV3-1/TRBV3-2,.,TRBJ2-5,TGTGCCAGCAGCCAAGATTTGGGGACAGCTAAAGAGACCCAGTACTTC,CASSQDLGTAKETQYF
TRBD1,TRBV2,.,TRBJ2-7,TGTGCCAGCAGACAGGGGCCGAGTTACGAGCAGTACTTC,CASRQGPSYEQYF
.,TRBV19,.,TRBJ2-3,TGTGCCAGTAGTCCCTGGGGCAGATCGGGTGATACGCAGTATTTT,CASSPWGRSGDTQYF
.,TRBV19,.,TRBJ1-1,TGTGCCACCATCGGGAGGGGGATGAACACTGAAGCTTTCTTT,CATIGRGMNTEAFF
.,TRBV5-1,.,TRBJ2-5,TGCGCCAGCAGCTTGGGCGGGCCGTGGGGAGGCCAAGAGACCCAGTACTTC,CASSLGGPWGGQETQYF
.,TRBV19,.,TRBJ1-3,TGTGCCAGTAGTTTCAGGGCCTACTCTGGAAACACCATATATTTT,CASSFRAYSGNTIYF
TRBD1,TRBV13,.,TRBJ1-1,TGTGCCAGCAGATGGGACAGGGAGAATGAAGCTTTCTTT,CASRWDRENEAFF
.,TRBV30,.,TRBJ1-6,TGTGCCTGGAGTGTAGGTGGGGGAGGAGGTTATAATTCACCCCTCCACTTT,CAWSVGGGGGYNSPLHF
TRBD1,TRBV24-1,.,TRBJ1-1,TGTGCCACCAGTGATTTCGACAGGGCGAACACTGAAGCTTTCTTT,CATSDFDRANTEAFF
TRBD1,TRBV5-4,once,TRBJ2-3,TGTGCCAGCAGCTTGGACAGGGGGCACACAGATACGCAGTATTTT,CASSLDRGHTDTQYF